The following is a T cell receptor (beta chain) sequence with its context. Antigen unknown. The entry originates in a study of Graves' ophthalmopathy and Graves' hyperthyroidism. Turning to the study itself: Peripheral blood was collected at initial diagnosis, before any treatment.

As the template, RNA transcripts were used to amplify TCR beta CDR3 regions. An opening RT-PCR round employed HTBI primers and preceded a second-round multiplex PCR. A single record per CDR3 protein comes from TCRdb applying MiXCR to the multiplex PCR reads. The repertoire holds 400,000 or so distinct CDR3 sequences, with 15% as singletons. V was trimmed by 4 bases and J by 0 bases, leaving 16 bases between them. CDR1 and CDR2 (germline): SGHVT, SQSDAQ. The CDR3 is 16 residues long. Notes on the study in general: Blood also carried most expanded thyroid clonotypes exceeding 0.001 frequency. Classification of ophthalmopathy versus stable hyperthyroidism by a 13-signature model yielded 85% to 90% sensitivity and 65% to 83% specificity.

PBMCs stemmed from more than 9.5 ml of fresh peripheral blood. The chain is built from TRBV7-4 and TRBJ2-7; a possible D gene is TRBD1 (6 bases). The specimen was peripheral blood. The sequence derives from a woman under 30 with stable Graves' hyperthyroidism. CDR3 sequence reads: CASSSFRTAYSYEQYF. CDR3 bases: TGTGCCAGCAGCTCCTTTAGGACAGCCTACTCCTACGAGCAGTACTTC.